The 21 T cell receptor beta chains below all came from one sample that was sequenced in a study of blood T cell repertoires in COVID-19. TCRdb keeps only in-frame clones here, not all; method: immunoSEQ multiplex PCR. The sample shows 310,000 or so clones, approximately 83% of them seen only once. Sequencing was carried out using peripheral blood. The origin of the receptors is a woman in her 30s who had recovered from COVID-19.

In this sample, this clone turned up once. This sequence joins TRBV27 and TRBJ2-4; D is possibly TRBD1 (6 bases). V dropped 2 bases and J dropped 6 bases, with 20 bases sitting between them. Germline CDR1 MNHEY, CDR2 SMNVEV (reference sequence). CDR3 length: 17 amino acids. CDR3 in DNA: TGTGCCAGCAGTTTACACCAGGACTTCCTAGGGGGAAACATTCAGTACTTC. Translated: CASSLHQDFLGGNIQYF.

The V and J genes are TRBV11-3 and TRBJ1-2; 11 bases agree with TRBD1. From germline, CDR1 is SGHNT and CDR2 YENEEA. The V segment lost 4 bases and the J segment 8 bases; nucleotides outside the gene matches: 3. The CDR3 spans 13 residues. The CDR3 nucleotides read TGTGCCAGCAGCTCCGGGACAGGGGGAGGCTACACCTTC. Its protein is CASSSGTGGGYTF.

The rearrangement links TRBV10-3 to TRBJ2-7; 9 bases match TRBD1. CDR1 ENHRY and CDR2 SYGVKD come from the germline V gene. The junction had 13 bases not matched to a gene; V was cut back by 7 bases and J by 3 bases. The length of the CDR3 is 16 residues. This chain's CDR3 is CAINWTGALGGYEQYF. In DNA, the CDR3 is TGTGCCATCAATTGGACAGGGGCGCTGGGGGGCTACGAGCAGTACTTC.

The chain recombines TRBV10-3 with TRBJ2-7; 10 nucleotides match TRBD2. Trimming removed 6 bases from V and 2 bases from J; junction bases left unmatched: 4. CDR3 length equals 14 residues. Per the germline V gene, CDR1 is ENHRY and CDR2 is SYGVKD. This CDR3 reads CAIRASGSAYEQYF. As DNA, the CDR3 is TGTGCCATCAGAGCTAGCGGGAGCGCCTACGAGCAGTACTTC.

V is TRBV6-5 and J is TRBJ2-7, with D unclear. There are 12 residues in the CDR3. CDR1 and CDR2 (germline): MNHEY, SVGAGI. Trimming left V 0 bases short and J 6 bases short, with 6 bases between. This chain's CDR3 is CASSYSSVEQYF. The CDR3 nucleotides read TGTGCCAGCAGTTACTCGTCCGTCGAGCAGTACTTC.

This chain uses TRBV27 with TRBJ2-1; no clear D. The CDR3 length is 14 residues. V lost 1 base and J lost 2, with 6 bases in between. Germline values: CDR1 MNHEY, CDR2 SMNVEV (reference sequence). Written as DNA, the CDR3 is TGTGCCAGCAGTTTATGGTCTACCTACAATGAGCAGTTCTTC. The encoded protein is CASSLWSTYNEQFF.

The rearrangement links TRBV12-3 or TRBV12-4 to TRBJ1-6; D is ambiguous. The V and J ends lost 6 bases and 10 bases respectively, with 13 bases between them. This CDR3 contains 13 residues. The CDR3 is CASSEESFSPLHF. The DNA of the CDR3 is TGTGCCAGCAGCGAGGAAAGTTTCTCACCCCTCCACTTT.

CDR3 nucleotide sequence: TGTGCCAGCAGCTGGAGGGTTTCACATGGCTACACCTTC. Residues: CASSWRVSHGYTF. This chain connects TRBV12-3 or TRBV12-4 to TRBJ1-2; D call uncertain. CDR3 length equals 13 residues. V was clipped by 6 bases and J by 6 bases, with 14 bases between them.

The V and J genes are TRBV24-1 and TRBJ1-1, with unresolved D. Germline V gene lookup returns CDR1 KGHDR and CDR2 SFDVKD. V gave up 10 bases and J gave up 0 bases, with 5 bases separating them. The CDR3 runs 11 residues. DNA for the CDR3: TGTGCCACGTATCTGAACACTGAAGCTTTCTTT. This gives the protein CATYLNTEAFF.

The chain uses TRBV28 and TRBJ1-3; 7 positions agree with TRBD1. CDR3 length equals 18 residues. Germline V gene data show CDR1 as MDHEN and CDR2 as SYDVKM. Trimming cost V 3 bases and J 4 bases; bases outside gene matches: 15. This chain's CDR3 is CASSFQGWDRAWGNTIYF. The CDR3 nucleotides read TGTGCCAGCAGTTTTCAAGGGTGGGACAGAGCTTGGGGAAACACCATATATTTT.

The chain carries TRBV19 and TRBJ2-1; 7 bases align to TRBD2. V lost 3 bases and J lost 6; bases outside the gene matches: 8. CDR1 and CDR2 from the germline V gene are LNHDA and SQIVND (reference sequence). The CDR3 loop spans 15 amino acids. CDR3 loop: CASSIVSGGLNEQFF. CDR3 bases: TGTGCCAGTAGTATCGTGTCGGGAGGTCTCAATGAGCAGTTCTTC.

This clone was observed once. The gene calls are TRBV5-4 and TRBJ2-2; D possibly corresponds to TRBD2 (6 bases). Germline V gene sequence: CDR1 SGHNT, CDR2 YYREEE (reference sequence). CDR3 length: 20 amino acids. V lost 4 bases to trimming and J lost 4 bases, with 29 bases between them. The DNA for the CDR3 is TGTGCCAGCAGCCGAAATAGACTAGTAATTGGTCTTCAAGGCACCGGGGAGCTGTTTTTT. It codes for CASSRNRLVIGLQGTGELFF.

The CDR3 sequence: CASSQDWDSEKLFF. The CDR3 DNA is TGTGCCAGCAGCCAAGATTGGGACAGTGAAAAACTGTTTTTT. V usage is TRBV14 and J usage is TRBJ1-4; 7 bases line up with TRBD1. The CDR3 has 14 residues. The ends lost 0 bases at V and 7 bases at J; junction bases unmatched: 2. Germline CDR1 reads SGHDN; CDR2 reads FVKESK.

The rearrangement uses TRBV11-2 and TRBJ2-3; D not certain. The CDR3 extends over 12 amino acids. The V end lost 4 bases, the J end lost 7 bases, and 9 bases lay between the germline ends. The germline V gene encodes CDR1 SGHAT and CDR2 FQNNGV. The CDR3 DNA reads TGTGCCAGCAGCTCGTTACTCTATACGCAGTATTTT. The encoded protein is CASSSLLYTQYF.

This sequence joins TRBV4-3 and TRBJ2-2, with D possibly TRBD2 on 6 matching bases. Germline V gives CDR1 LGHNA, CDR2 YSLEER. V lost 0 bases and J lost 3, with 14 bases in between. The CDR3 has 17 residues. CDR3 sequence (DNA): TGCGCCAGCAGCCAAGAAGCGGGCAGGGTGGACACCGGGGAGCTGTTTTTT. Protein product: CASSQEAGRVDTGELFF.

V gene TRBV30 combines with J gene TRBJ1-6; 10 nucleotides match TRBD1. The CDR3 is 13 amino acids. Germline V lookup: CDR1 GTSNPN, CDR2 SVGIG (reference sequence). The J segment lost 10 bases and the V segment lost 5 bases, leaving 5 bases of the junction unmatched. The CDR3 DNA reads TGTGCCTGGGCCGGGACAGGGGTCTCACCCCTCCACTTT. Translated: CAWAGTGVSPLHF.

About this clone itself: At the DNA level, this CDR3 is encoded by other sequences in the same sample as well. The chain is built from TRBV27 and TRBJ2-5, with D perhaps matching TRBD2 (6 bases). Per the germline V gene, CDR1 is MNHEY and CDR2 is SMNVEV (reference sequence). CDR3 length: 12 amino acids. The V end was cut by 3 bases, the J end by 5 bases, with 7 bases between. CDR3 DNA: TGTGCCAGCAGTTTCGGAGGGGAGACCCAGTACTTC. Protein product: CASSFGGETQYF.

This sequence joins TRBV11-3 and TRBJ2-3; 7 nucleotides line up with TRBD2. J was trimmed by 1 base and V by 5 bases; bases with no gene match: 9. This CDR3 contains 16 residues. Germline lookup yields CDR1 SGHNT and CDR2 YENEEA. DNA for the CDR3: TGTGCCAGCAGCAAGACGTCGGGGGGAGGCACAGATACGCAGTATTTT. It yields the protein CASSKTSGGGTDTQYF.

The gene calls are TRBV19 and TRBJ2-1, with 11 bases lining up with TRBD2. With V trimmed by 5 bases and J by 9 bases, 12 bases remained unmatched. Germline CDR1 and CDR2: LNHDA and SQIVND (reference sequence). CDR3 length: 16 residues. The CDR3 region is CASSSPFSGGAGEQFF. CDR3 nucleotide sequence: TGTGCCAGTAGTTCACCATTTAGCGGGGGGGCAGGTGAGCAGTTCTTC.

The chain uses TRBV27 and TRBJ2-1; 9 nucleotides line up with TRBD2. CDR3 length equals 16 residues. Germline trimming cut 3 bases from V and 3 bases from J; bases unmatched to any gene: 6. The germline CDR1 and CDR2 sequences are MNHEY and SMNVEV (reference sequence). This chain's CDR3 is CASSFAGGSIYNEQFF. The CDR3 DNA reads as TGTGCCAGCAGTTTCGCGGGAGGGTCTATCTACAATGAGCAGTTCTTC.

V gene TRBV5-6 combines with J gene TRBJ2-1; D is unresolved. Between the trimmed V and J ends, which lost 0 bases and 3 bases, there was a span of 13 bases. This CDR3 comprises 16 residues. Germline CDR1 is SGHDT and CDR2 is YYEEEE. The CDR3: CASSLGLAPLYNEQFF. CDR3 bases: TGTGCCAGCAGCTTGGGACTGGCGCCTCTCTACAATGAGCAGTTCTTC.